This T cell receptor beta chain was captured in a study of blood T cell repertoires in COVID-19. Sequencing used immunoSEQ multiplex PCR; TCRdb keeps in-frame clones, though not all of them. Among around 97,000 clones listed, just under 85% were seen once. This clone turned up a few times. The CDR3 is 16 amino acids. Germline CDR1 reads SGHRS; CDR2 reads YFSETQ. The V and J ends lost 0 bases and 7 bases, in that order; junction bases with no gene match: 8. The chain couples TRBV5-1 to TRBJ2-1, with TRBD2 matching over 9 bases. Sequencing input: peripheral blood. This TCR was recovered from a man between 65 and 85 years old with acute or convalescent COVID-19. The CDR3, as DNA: TGCGCCAGCAGCTTGGTAGGTAGCGGGAGAAAAAATGAGCAGTTCTTC. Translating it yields CASSLVGSGRKNEQFF.